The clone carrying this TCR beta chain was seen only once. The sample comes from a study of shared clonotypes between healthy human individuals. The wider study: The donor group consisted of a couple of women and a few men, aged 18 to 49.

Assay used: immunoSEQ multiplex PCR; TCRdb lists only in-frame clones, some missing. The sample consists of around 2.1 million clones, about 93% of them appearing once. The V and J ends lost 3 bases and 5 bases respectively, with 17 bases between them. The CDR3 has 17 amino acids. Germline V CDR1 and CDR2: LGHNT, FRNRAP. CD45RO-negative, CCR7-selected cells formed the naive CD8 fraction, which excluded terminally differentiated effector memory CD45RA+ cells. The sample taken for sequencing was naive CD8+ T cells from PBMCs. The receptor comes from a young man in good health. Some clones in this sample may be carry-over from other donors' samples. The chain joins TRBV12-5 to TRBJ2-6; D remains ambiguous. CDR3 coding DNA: TGTGCTAGTGGTTTTTTGGATCCCTCTGGCAGGGCCAACGTCCTGACTTTC. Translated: CASGFLDPSGRANVLTF.